The clone carrying this T cell receptor (beta chain) appeared a single time. The data were obtained in a study of blood T cell repertoires in COVID-19. About the research overall: The study drew acute and convalescent COVID-19 samples from the United States, Italy and Spain. Sources were T cells, B-cell-depleted T cells, or PBMCs; the material itself was cDNA or gDNA.

The CDR3 has 19 amino acids. In the authors' workflow: Quantification of nucleated cells was approximated via reference gene primer amplification. Some clones are missing from TCRdb's copy, which holds only in-frame ones; the method was immunoSEQ multiplex PCR. D and trimming come from the DNA, and the V and J calls and clone size come from that table. The table includes approximately 72,000 clones, 75% to 90% detected once. The chain combines TRBV12-2 with TRBJ2-2; the table calls TRBD2, which could not be checked here. TRBV12-2 is a recognized pseudogene. The sequenced material came from peripheral blood. This sequence originates from a woman aged 80 or over with active or convalescent COVID-19. CDR3 protein: CASRLQWGGLVMKGGELFF. The CDR3 region has the DNA TGTGCAAGTCGCTTACAATGGGGAGGACTAGTCATGAAGGGCGGGGAGCTGTTTTTT.